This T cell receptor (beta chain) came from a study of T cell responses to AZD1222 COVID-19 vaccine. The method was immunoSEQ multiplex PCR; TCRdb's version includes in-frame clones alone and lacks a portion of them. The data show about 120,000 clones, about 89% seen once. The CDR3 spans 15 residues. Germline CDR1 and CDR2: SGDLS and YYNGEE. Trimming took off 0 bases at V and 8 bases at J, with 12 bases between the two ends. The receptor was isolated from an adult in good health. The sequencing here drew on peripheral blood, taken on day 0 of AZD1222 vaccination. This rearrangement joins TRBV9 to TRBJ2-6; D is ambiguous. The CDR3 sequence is CASSVGEGSTNVLTF. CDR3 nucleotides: TGTGCCAGCAGCGTAGGTGAAGGGTCTACCAACGTCCTGACTTTC.